This T cell receptor beta chain was sequenced during a study of breast tumors, draining lymph nodes, adjacent tissues. Overall study results and limits: Most tumor T cells seemingly derive from lymph node, then expand in tumor. That most tumor T cells come from lymph nodes remained unproven. Luminal-like breast cancer showed significantly greater tumor-nontumor repertoire similarity than basal-like breast cancer did. Tumor TCR diversity was below lymph nodes but above nontumor tissue.

CDR3 size: 16 residues. Germline CDR1 reads SGHDN; CDR2 reads FVKESK. Trimming pared 1 base from V and 3 bases from J, leaving 13 bases between. TCRdb re-derived calls from the multiplex PCR reads in MiXCR, one entry per CDR3 protein. The table records some 150,000 distinct CDR3 sequences, 30% to 35% of them present only once. Axillary draining lymph nodes of breast cancer patients supplied the node samples. The table lists this clonotype with many counts. Its antigen remains unknown. This TCR was sampled from a female donor with breast cancer. Some clones in this sample may be carry-over from other donors' samples. The chain combines TRBV14 with TRBJ1-3; a possible D gene is TRBD1 (6 bases). Sequenced material: axillary lymph node tissue. In DNA, the CDR3 is TGTGCCAGCAGCCAAGCCGGCAGGGGCCTTGGAAACACCATATATTTT. Residues: CASSQAGRGLGNTIYF.